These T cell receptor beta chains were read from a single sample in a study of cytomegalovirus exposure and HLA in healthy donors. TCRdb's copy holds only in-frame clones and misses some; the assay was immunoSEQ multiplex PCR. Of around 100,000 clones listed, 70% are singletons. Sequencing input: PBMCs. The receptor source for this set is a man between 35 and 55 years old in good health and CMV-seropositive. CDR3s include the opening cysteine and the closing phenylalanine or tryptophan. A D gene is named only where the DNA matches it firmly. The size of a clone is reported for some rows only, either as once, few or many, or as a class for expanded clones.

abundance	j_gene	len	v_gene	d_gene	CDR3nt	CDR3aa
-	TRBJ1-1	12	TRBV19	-	TGTGCCAGTAGTAAACAGGACACTGAAGCTTTCTTT	CASSKQDTEAFF
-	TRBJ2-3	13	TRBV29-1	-	TGCAGCGTTACAGGGTGGGCCACAGATACGCAGTATTTT	CSVTGWATDTQYF
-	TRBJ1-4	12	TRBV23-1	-	TGCGCCAGCAGTCTGGAGAATGAAAAACTGTTTTTT	CASSLENEKLFF
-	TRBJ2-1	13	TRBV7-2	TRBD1	TGTGCCAGCAGCTTAGCGCAGGACAGGGAAAGGTTCTTC	CASSLAQDRERFF
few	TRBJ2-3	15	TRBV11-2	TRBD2	TGTGCCAGCAGCTTATTTAGCGGGAGCACAGATACGCAGTATTTT	CASSLFSGSTDTQYF
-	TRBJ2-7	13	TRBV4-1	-	TGCGCCAGCAGCCAAGTGCAGGGCTACGAGCAGTACTTC	CASSQVQGYEQYF
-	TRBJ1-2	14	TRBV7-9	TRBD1	TGTGCCAGCAGCCATTCGGGACAGGGGGAGGGCTACACCTTC	CASSHSGQGEGYTF
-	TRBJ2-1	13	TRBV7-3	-	TGTGCCAGCAGCTTGGGGCGTTACAATGAGCAGTTCTTC	CASSLGRYNEQFF
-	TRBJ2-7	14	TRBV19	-	TGTGCCAGTAGTGGACAGTTGGACTCCTACGAGCAGTACTTC	CASSGQLDSYEQYF
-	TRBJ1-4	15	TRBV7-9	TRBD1	TGTGCCAGCAGCCCCGGACAGGGATCGGGTGAAAAACTGTTTTTT	CASSPGQGSGEKLFF
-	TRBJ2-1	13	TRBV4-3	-	TGCGCCAGCAGCCAAGATCTCGGGGGTGAGCAGTTCTTC	CASSQDLGGEQFF
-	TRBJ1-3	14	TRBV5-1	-	TGCGCCAGCAGCTTGGACAGGGCTGGAAACACCATATATTTT	CASSLDRAGNTIYF
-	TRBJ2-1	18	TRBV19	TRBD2	TGTGCCAGTAGTCCACGAGGACTAGCGGGAGGGCCATACAATGAGCAGTTCTTC	CASSPRGLAGGPYNEQFF
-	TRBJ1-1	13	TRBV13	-	TGTGCCAGCAGCAGCGTATTGAACACTGAAGCTTTCTTT	CASSSVLNTEAFF
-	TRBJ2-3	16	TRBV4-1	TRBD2	TGCGCCAGCAGACGCAAACTAGCGGAGATCCCAGATACGCAGTATTTT	CASRRKLAEIPDTQYF
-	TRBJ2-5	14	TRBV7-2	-	TGTGCCAGCAGCAAGCGACAGACTTCAGAGACCCAGTACTTC	CASSKRQTSETQYF
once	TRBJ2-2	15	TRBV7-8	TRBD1	TGTGCCAGCAGCATGCAGACAGGGACCACCGGGGAGCTGTTTTTT	CASSMQTGTTGELFF
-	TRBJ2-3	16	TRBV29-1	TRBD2	TGCAGCGCCGTTTCGAGCGGGGCGACGGACCCAGATACGCAGTATTTT	CSAVSSGATDPDTQYF
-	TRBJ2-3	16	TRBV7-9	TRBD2	TGTGCCAGCAGCCTCCGGACTAGCGGGGCTTCAGATACGCAGTATTTT	CASSLRTSGASDTQYF
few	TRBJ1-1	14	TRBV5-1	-	TGCGCCAGCAGCTTGGCAACAGGGACGGCTGAAGCTTTCTTT	CASSLATGTAEAFF
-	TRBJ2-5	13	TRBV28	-	TGTGCCAGCAGTCTCTATACGGAAGAGACCCAGTACTTC	CASSLYTEETQYF
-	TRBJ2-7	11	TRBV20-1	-	TGCAGTGCTACGGACACCTACGAGCAGTACTTC	CSATDTYEQYF
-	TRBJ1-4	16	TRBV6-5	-	TGTGCCAGCAGTTACTCTACCTGGGGGCGCGAGGAAAAACTGTTTTTT	CASSYSTWGREEKLFF
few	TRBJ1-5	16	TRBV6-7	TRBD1	TGTGCCAGCACCGGACAGGGGGTAGGTAGCAATCAGCCCCAGCATTTT	CASTGQGVGSNQPQHF
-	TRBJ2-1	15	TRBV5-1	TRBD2	TGCGCCAGCAGCTTGGGCCTAGCGGGAGAGAATGAGCAGTTCTTC	CASSLGLAGENEQFF
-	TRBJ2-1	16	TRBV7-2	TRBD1	TGTGCCAGCAGCTTAGGACTGGACAGGCTCTACAATGAGCAGTTCTTC	CASSLGLDRLYNEQFF
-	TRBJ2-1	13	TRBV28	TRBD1	TGTGCCAGCAGTTTTAACAGGGGGCTTGAGCAGTTCTTC	CASSFNRGLEQFF
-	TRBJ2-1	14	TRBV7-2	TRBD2	TGTGCCAGCAGCTTAGTGGGGACTAGCTATGAGCAGTTCTTC	CASSLVGTSYEQFF
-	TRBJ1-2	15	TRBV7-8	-	TGTGCCAGCAGCTTAGAAAGGGGCCCCCGCTATGGCTACACCTTC	CASSLERGPRYGYTF
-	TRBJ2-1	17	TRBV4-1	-	TGCGCCAGCAGCCAAGGTCCCCCTATACAGGGCGACAATGAGCAGTTCTTC	CASSQGPPIQGDNEQFF
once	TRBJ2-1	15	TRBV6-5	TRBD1	TGTGCCAGCAGAGGCGGACAGGGGGGGTACAATGAGCAGTTCTTC	CASRGGQGGYNEQFF
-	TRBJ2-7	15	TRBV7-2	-	TGTGCCAGCAGCGAAGGCCCAGGGTCCTCCTACGAGCAGTACTTC	CASSEGPGSSYEQYF
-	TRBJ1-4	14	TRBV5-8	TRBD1	TGTGCCAGCAGCTCGGGACAGACTAATGAAAAACTGTTTTTT	CASSSGQTNEKLFF
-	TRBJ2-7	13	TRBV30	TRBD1	TGTGCCTGGAGCACAGGGGCCTCCGGCGAGCAGTACTTC	CAWSTGASGEQYF
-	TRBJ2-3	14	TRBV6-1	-	TGTGCCAGCAGAGACCAGGGGTGGACAGATACGCAGTATTTT	CASRDQGWTDTQYF
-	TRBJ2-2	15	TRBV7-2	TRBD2	TGTGCCAGCAGCTTACAAGCGGGAGGATGGGGGGAGCTGTTTTTT	CASSLQAGGWGELFF
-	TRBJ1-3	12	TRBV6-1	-	TGTGCCAGCGGGGCTTTTGGAAACACCATATATTTT	CASGAFGNTIYF